This T cell receptor beta chain was sequenced in a study of molecular identifiers for immune sequencing clone quantification. The V gene end was trimmed by 3 bases and the J gene end by 5 bases; junction bases not matched to a gene: 4. Germline V gene data show CDR1 as SGHDT and CDR2 as YYEEEE. The CDR3 is 13 amino acids. TCRdb re-analysed the PCR reads in MiXCR, keeping a single row per CDR3 protein. The table has some 580,000 distinct CDR3 sequences, about 25% seen once. This clonotype was seen repeatedly, ten times or more. Sequencing was carried out using naive CD8+ T cells from blood, with Jurkat cell RNA spiked in. As to subset: FACS-sorted CD8+CD4-CCR7+CD45RA+ naive T cells. The chain carries TRBV5-6 and TRBJ1-1, with 7 bases fitting TRBD1. This TCR was sampled from a human donor in good health. Some libraries in this study had Jurkat cell RNA spiked in. The CDR3 DNA reads as TGTGCCAGCAGCTGGGGGACAGCTACTGAAGCTTTCTTT. Protein sequence: CASSWGTATEAFF.